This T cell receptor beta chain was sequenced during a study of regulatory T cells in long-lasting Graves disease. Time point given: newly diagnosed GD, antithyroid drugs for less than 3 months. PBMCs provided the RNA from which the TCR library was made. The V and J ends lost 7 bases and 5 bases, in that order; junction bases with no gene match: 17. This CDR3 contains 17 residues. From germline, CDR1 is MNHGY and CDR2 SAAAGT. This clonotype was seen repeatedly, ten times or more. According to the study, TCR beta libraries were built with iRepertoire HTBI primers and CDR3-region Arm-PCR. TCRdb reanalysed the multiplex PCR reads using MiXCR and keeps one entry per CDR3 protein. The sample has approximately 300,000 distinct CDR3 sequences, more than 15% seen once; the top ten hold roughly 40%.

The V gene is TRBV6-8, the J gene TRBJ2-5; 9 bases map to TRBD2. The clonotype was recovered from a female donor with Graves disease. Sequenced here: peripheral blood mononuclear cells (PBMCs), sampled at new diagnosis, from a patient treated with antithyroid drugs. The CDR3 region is CASIIRSPSGRMETQYF. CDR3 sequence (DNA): TGTGCCAGCATTATTAGATCACCCAGCGGGAGGATGGAGACCCAGTACTTC.